A selection of T cell receptor beta chains follows, all from one sample in a study of OX40 agonist ivuxolimab in advanced cancers. Measured with immunoSEQ multiplex PCR; TCRdb has only the in-frame clones, and not every one. The sample holds roughly 68,000 clones, roughly four fifths seen once. The sample consisted of CD4+ or CD8+ T cells sorted from blood, taken in a trial of the OX40 agonist ivuxolimab. Every receptor here comes from an adult with an advanced solid tumor such as melanoma, head and neck, liver or kidney cancer. The CDR3 runs from the conserved cysteine through the conserved F or W. A D gene is named only where the DNA matches it firmly. Rows give clone size only sometimes, using once, few, many, or a class for an expanded clone.

D	V	J	size	DNA	CDR3
.	TRBV10-1	TRBJ1-1	.	TGCGCCAGCAGTGAGTATCGTGGCACTGAAGCTTTCTTT	CASSEYRGTEAFF
TRBD1	TRBV6-5	TRBJ2-1	.	TGTGCCAGCAGTTACTTATGGACAGGCCGGTACAATGAGCAGTTCTTC	CASSYLWTGRYNEQFF
.	TRBV15	TRBJ2-6	once	TGTGCCACCAGCAGAGTCGGAACTGGGGCCAACGTCCTGACTTTC	CATSRVGTGANVLTF
TRBD1	TRBV29-1	TRBJ2-1	.	TGCAGCTTTGACAGGGGGCGTTTCAATGAGCAGTTCTTC	CSFDRGRFNEQFF
TRBD2	TRBV2	TRBJ2-1	.	TGTGCCAGCAGTACACTAGCGGGGAAAAACAATGAGCAGTTCTTC	CASSTLAGKNNEQFF
TRBD1	TRBV5-1	TRBJ1-4	.	TGCGCCAGCAGCTTGACAGGGGGCGATGAAAAACTGTTTTTT	CASSLTGGDEKLFF
.	TRBV6-5	TRBJ1-2	.	TGTGCCAGCAGCACAGGGACCGGGTCGTATGGCTACACCTTC	CASSTGTGSYGYTF
TRBD1	TRBV29-1	TRBJ1-3	.	TGCAGCGTCCATACGGGACAGGGGGCAGGAAACACCATATATTTT	CSVHTGQGAGNTIYF
TRBD1	TRBV7-2	TRBJ2-7	.	TGTGCCAGCAGCGGTGGGACAGCGCTCTACGAGCAGTACTTC	CASSGGTALYEQYF
TRBD1	TRBV5-4	TRBJ1-2	.	TGTGCCAGCAGCTTTCCGACAGGGGAGGGCGGTGGCTACACCTTC	CASSFPTGEGGGYTF
.	TRBV6-1	TRBJ1-6	.	TGTGCCAGCACCTCCCGAGTTCCCCTCCACTTT	CASTSRVPLHF
TRBD1	TRBV5-6	TRBJ2-2	.	TGTGCCAGCAGCACGACAGGGGGTGGATCGGCCGGGGAGCTGTTTTTT	CASSTTGGGSAGELFF
TRBD2	TRBV11-3	TRBJ2-2	.	TGTGCCAGCAGCTTAGAAGCAGGGACTAGCGGGGGAGCCGGGGAGCTGTTTTTT	CASSLEAGTSGGAGELFF
.	TRBV19	TRBJ1-1	.	TGTGCCAGCAGAATACCGGGCAGCCCGAGAAACACTGAAGCTTTCTTT	CASRIPGSPRNTEAFF
TRBD1	TRBV6-5	TRBJ1-2	.	TGTGCCAGCAGAAAAATGGACAGGGGAGATGGCTACACCTTC	CASRKMDRGDGYTF
TRBD1	TRBV6-1	TRBJ1-1	.	TGTGCCAGCAGTGAAGACGGGACAGGGGGAGCCACTGAAGCTTTCTTT	CASSEDGTGGATEAFF
.	TRBV6-1	TRBJ2-7	.	TGTGCCAGCAGGGTGCGGGGCCCCTACGAGCAGTACTTC	CASRVRGPYEQYF